These T cell receptor beta chains were read from a single sample in a study of cytomegalovirus exposure and HLA in healthy donors. Here immunoSEQ multiplex PCR was the method, and the copy in TCRdb shows in-frame clones only, minus some. The repertoire holds over 70,000 clones, roughly 81% seen once, with around 10% in the top ten. The sample consisted of PBMCs. The receptor source for this set is a human donor in good health. CDR3s leave out the opening cysteine and the closing phenylalanine or tryptophan. The order of the fields is V gene, J gene, CDR3 protein.

v_gene: TRBV28
j_gene: TRBJ1-2
CDR3aa: ASSGGEAPNFNYGYT

v_gene: TRBV5-1
j_gene: TRBJ2-3
CDR3aa: ASSPRGLAGDWADTQY

v_gene: TRBV29-1
j_gene: TRBJ2-3
CDR3aa: SVEGGAGSTDTQY

v_gene: TRBV5-1
j_gene: TRBJ2-1
CDR3aa: ASSLEGSGRARQF

v_gene: TRBV7-9
j_gene: TRBJ2-5
CDR3aa: ASSLLAGGPEETQY

v_gene: TRBV5-1
j_gene: TRBJ2-2
CDR3aa: ASSFLSTGELF

v_gene: TRBV6-1
j_gene: TRBJ1-4
CDR3aa: ASSVYSGAFGEKLF

v_gene: TRBV30
j_gene: TRBJ2-5
CDR3aa: AWSGLAGGPETQY

v_gene: TRBV29-1
j_gene: TRBJ1-2
CDR3aa: SVMAGFNYGYT

v_gene: TRBV11-2
j_gene: TRBJ1-1
CDR3aa: ASSLPFKGRTEAF

v_gene: TRBV9
j_gene: TRBJ1-2
CDR3aa: ASSPSGVGRGYT

v_gene: TRBV5-1
j_gene: TRBJ2-3
CDR3aa: ASSLGSGIRADTQY

v_gene: TRBV19
j_gene: TRBJ1-5
CDR3aa: ASKSGRGEAGSNQPQH

v_gene: TRBV28
j_gene: TRBJ2-3
CDR3aa: ASSSFSGVTDTQY

v_gene: TRBV6-5
j_gene: TRBJ1-5
CDR3aa: ASSYSPGATQPQH

v_gene: TRBV28
j_gene: TRBJ2-7
CDR3aa: AVDTAGGTYEQY

v_gene: TRBV6-1
j_gene: TRBJ1-1
CDR3aa: ASSAQQNTEAF

v_gene: TRBV5-1
j_gene: TRBJ2-3
CDR3aa: ASSLVLQDTQY

v_gene: TRBV2
j_gene: TRBJ1-1
CDR3aa: ASSEKGGDTEAF

v_gene: TRBV28
j_gene: TRBJ2-1
CDR3aa: ASSPLAGALYNEQF

v_gene: TRBV5-1
j_gene: TRBJ2-2
CDR3aa: ASSLDRANTGELF

v_gene: TRBV9
j_gene: TRBJ1-4
CDR3aa: ASSAGTGEYEKLF

v_gene: TRBV7-9
j_gene: TRBJ1-1
CDR3aa: ASSAGGNTEAF

v_gene: TRBV6-5
j_gene: TRBJ2-1
CDR3aa: ASVGRVNEQF

v_gene: TRBV28
j_gene: TRBJ2-2
CDR3aa: ASSLTFGELF

v_gene: TRBV19
j_gene: TRBJ2-1
CDR3aa: ASSSPWTGNEQF

v_gene: TRBV6-5
j_gene: TRBJ1-5
CDR3aa: ASSRRGPGQPQH

v_gene: TRBV2
j_gene: TRBJ2-3
CDR3aa: ASSASNTQY

v_gene: TRBV5-1
j_gene: TRBJ1-1
CDR3aa: ASTTSRFMNTEAF

v_gene: TRBV7-3
j_gene: TRBJ2-5
CDR3aa: ASSLDEEETQY

v_gene: TRBV5-1
j_gene: TRBJ1-5
CDR3aa: ASSLTGDQPQH

v_gene: TRBV14
j_gene: TRBJ2-5
CDR3aa: ASSRRQGRISPPRETQY

v_gene: TRBV4-1
j_gene: TRBJ2-3
CDR3aa: ASSLSLAGGTDTQY

v_gene: TRBV5-4
j_gene: TRBJ2-7
CDR3aa: ASSPAGIGNEQY

v_gene: TRBV25-1
j_gene: TRBJ1-1
CDR3aa: ASRGTPNTEAF

v_gene: TRBV5-4
j_gene: TRBJ1-2
CDR3aa: ASSLGGTGGGYT

v_gene: TRBV29-1
j_gene: TRBJ2-5
CDR3aa: STEKGVGETQY

v_gene: TRBV19
j_gene: TRBJ1-1
CDR3aa: ASSMGHPNTEAF

v_gene: TRBV6-1
j_gene: TRBJ2-2
CDR3aa: ASRLDLTTGELF

v_gene: TRBV28
j_gene: TRBJ1-4
CDR3aa: ASSFLGTDEKLF

v_gene: TRBV4-2
j_gene: TRBJ2-3
CDR3aa: ASSVVGAILSTDTQY

v_gene: TRBV25-1
j_gene: TRBJ2-1
CDR3aa: ASSTDNNEQF

v_gene: TRBV25-1
j_gene: TRBJ1-1
CDR3aa: ASSGTGALGGTEAF

v_gene: TRBV4-1
j_gene: TRBJ2-7
CDR3aa: ASSQTGHGSYEQY

v_gene: TRBV10-3
j_gene: TRBJ2-7
CDR3aa: AIGGARRGSSYEQY

v_gene: TRBV15
j_gene: TRBJ2-5
CDR3aa: ATSRDPGGKETQY